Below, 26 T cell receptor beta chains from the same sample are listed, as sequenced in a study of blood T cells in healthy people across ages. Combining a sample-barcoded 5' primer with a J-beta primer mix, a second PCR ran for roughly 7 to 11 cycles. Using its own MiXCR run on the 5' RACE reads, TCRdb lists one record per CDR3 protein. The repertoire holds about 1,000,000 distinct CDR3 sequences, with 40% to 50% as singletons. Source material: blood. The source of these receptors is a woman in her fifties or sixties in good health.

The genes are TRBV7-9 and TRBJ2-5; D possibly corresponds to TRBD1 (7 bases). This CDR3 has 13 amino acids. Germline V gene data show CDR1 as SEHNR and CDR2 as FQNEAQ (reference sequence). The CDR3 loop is CAVQGEDQETQYF. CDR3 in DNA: TGTGCAGTCCAGGGGGAGGACCAAGAGACCCAGTACTTC.

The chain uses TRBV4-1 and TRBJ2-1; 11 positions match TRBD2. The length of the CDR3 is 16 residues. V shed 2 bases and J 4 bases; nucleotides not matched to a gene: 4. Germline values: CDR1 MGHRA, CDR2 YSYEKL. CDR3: CASSQRWTSGYNEQFF. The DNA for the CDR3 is TGCGCCAGCAGCCAACGATGGACTAGCGGGTACAATGAGCAGTTCTTC.

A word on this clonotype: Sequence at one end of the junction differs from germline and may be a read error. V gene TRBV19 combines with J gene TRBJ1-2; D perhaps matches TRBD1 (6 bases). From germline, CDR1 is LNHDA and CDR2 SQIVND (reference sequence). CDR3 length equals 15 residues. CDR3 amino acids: CASSTQGAEPYRYTF. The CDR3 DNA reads TGTGCCAGTAGTACACAGGGTGCTGAACCCTATCGCTACACCTTC.

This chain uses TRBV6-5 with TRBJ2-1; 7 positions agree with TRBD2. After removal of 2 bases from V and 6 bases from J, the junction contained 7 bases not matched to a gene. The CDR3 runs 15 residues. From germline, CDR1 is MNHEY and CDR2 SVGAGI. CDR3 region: CASSYRDYRTNEQFF. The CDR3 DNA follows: TGTGCCAGCAGTTACAGGGACTATCGAACCAATGAGCAGTTCTTC.

Here the CDR3 DNA reads TGTGCCAGCAGTGAATCCCTAGCGGGAGTACTCTACAATGAGCAGTTCTTC. Its protein product is CASSESLAGVLYNEQFF. V usage is TRBV25-1 and J usage is TRBJ2-1; 10 bases align to TRBD2. The CDR3 extends over 17 amino acids. With 1 base clipped from V and 3 bases from J, the junction kept 6 bases outside the gene matches. CDR1 MGHDK and CDR2 SYGVNS come from the germline V gene.

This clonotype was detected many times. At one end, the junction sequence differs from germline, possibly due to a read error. The CDR3 DNA sequence: TGTGCCAGCAGCCGAGGGGCGGGAGAGACCCAGTACTTC. This encodes CASSRGAGETQYF. The chain is built from TRBV5-1 and TRBJ2-5; D possibly matches TRBD1 or TRBD2 (5 bases each). CDR1 is SGHRS, CDR2 YFSETQ, per germline. CDR3 length equals 13 residues.

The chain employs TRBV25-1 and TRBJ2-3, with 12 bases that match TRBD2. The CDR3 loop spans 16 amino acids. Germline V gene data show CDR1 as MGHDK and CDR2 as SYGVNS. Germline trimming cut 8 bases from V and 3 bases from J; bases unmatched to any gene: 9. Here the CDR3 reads CASRLAGEGNTDTQYF. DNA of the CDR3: TGTGCCAGCCGACTAGCGGGAGAGGGGAATACAGATACGCAGTATTTT.

The CDR3 DNA is TGTGCCATCAGCCGACAAGCCGACAATGAGCAGTACTTC. It specifies CAISRQADNEQYF. V is TRBV10-3 and J is TRBJ2-5; no clear D gene. The CDR3 runs 13 residues. V gave up 6 bases and J gave up 11 bases, with 19 bases separating them. CDR1 and CDR2 from the germline V gene are ENHRY and SYGVKD.

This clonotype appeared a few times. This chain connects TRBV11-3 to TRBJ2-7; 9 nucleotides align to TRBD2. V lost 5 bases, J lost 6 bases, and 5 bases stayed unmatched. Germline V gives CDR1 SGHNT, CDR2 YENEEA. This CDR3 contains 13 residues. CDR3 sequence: CASSISGSGEQYF. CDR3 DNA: TGTGCCAGCAGCATTAGCGGGAGCGGCGAGCAGTACTTC.

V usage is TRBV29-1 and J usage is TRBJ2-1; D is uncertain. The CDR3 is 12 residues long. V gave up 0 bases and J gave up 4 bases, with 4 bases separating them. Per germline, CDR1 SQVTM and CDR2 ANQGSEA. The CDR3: CSVEEAYNEQFF. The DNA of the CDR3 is TGCAGCGTTGAAGAGGCATACAATGAGCAGTTCTTC.

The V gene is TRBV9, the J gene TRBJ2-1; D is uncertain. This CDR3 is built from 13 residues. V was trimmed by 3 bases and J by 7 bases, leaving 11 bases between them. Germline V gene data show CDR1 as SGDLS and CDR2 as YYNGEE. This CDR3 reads CASSDELGNEQFF. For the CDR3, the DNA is TGTGCCAGCAGCGACGAGCTCGGTAATGAGCAGTTCTTC.

The CDR3 spells CASSPVAGGTNTQYF. The CDR3 region has the DNA TGCGCCAGCAGTCCTGTGGCGGGAGGTACAAATACGCAGTATTTT. The chain carries TRBV10-1 and TRBJ2-3; 8 nucleotides match TRBD2. The germline V gene has CDR1 WNHNN and CDR2 SYGVQD (reference sequence). The ends lost 5 bases at V and 7 bases at J; junction bases unmatched: 11. This CDR3 comprises 15 residues.

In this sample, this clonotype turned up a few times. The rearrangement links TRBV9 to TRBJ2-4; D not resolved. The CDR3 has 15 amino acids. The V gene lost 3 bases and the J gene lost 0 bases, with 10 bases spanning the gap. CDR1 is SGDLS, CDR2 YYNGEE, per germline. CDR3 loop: CASSGELLAKNIQYF. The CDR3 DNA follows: TGTGCCAGCAGCGGGGAACTTTTAGCCAAAAACATTCAGTACTTC.

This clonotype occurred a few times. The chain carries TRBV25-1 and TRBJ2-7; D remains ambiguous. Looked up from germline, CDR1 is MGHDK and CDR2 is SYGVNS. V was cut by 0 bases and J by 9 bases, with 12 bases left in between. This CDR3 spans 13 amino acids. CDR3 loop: CASSEYSGSAQYF. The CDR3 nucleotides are TGTGCCAGCAGTGAATATTCGGGCAGCGCGCAGTACTTC.

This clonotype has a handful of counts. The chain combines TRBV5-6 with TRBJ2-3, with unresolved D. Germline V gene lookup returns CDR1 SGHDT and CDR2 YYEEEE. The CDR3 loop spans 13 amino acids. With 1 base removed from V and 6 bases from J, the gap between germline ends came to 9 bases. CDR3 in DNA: TGTGCCAGCAGCTTGCCGGGTTTTGATACGCAGTATTTT. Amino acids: CASSLPGFDTQYF.

CDR3 coding DNA: TGCAGTGCTACTGGGAGTGGGGACTTGGGCTACGAGCAGTACTTC. It yields the protein CSATGSGDLGYEQYF. The chain uses TRBV20-1 and TRBJ2-7, with D maybe TRBD2 (6 bases). Germline CDR1 is DFQATT and CDR2 is SNEGSKA (reference sequence). The CDR3 spans 15 residues. V was pared by 4 bases and J by 3 bases, with 19 bases between.

This CDR3 is CASSARDRGIYEQYF. CDR3 nucleotides: TGTGCCAGCAGTGCCCGGGACAGGGGAATCTACGAGCAGTACTTC. This chain joins TRBV6-1 and TRBJ2-7, with TRBD1 matching 10 bases. Looked up from germline, CDR1 is MNHNS and CDR2 is SASEGT. V lost 4 bases and J lost 3; bases outside the gene matches: 6. This CDR3 spans 15 amino acids.

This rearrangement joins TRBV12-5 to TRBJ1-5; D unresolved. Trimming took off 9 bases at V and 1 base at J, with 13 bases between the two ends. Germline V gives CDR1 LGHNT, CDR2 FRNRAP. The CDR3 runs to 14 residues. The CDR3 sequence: CASDGGLSNQPQHF. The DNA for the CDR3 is TGTGCTAGCGATGGAGGGTTGAGCAATCAGCCCCAGCATTTT.

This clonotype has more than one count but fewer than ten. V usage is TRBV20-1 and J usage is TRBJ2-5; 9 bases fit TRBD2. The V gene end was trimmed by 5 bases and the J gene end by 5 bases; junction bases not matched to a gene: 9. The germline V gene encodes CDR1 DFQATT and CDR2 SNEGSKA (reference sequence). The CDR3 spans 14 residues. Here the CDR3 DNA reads TGCAGTGCTCAAGTCGGGACTAGCTTTGAGACCCAGTACTTC. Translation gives CSAQVGTSFETQYF.

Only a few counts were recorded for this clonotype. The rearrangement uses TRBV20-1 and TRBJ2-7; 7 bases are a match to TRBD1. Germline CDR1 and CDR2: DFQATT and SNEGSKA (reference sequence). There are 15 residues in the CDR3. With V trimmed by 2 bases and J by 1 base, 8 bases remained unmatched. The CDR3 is CSARRTGSKSYEQYF. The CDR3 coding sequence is TGCAGTGCTAGAAGGACAGGTTCCAAATCCTACGAGCAGTACTTC.

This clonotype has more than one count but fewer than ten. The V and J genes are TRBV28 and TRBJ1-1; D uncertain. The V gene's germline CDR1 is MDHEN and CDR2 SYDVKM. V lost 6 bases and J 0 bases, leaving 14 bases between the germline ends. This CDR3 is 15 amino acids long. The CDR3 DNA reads TGTGCCAGCAGGGAGTGGGTAGGTTTGAACACTGAAGCTTTCTTT. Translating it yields CASREWVGLNTEAFF.

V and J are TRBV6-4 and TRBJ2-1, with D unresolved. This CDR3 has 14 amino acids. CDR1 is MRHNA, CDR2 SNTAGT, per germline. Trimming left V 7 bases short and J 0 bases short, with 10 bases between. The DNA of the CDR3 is TGTGCCAGCAAGAGCTATAGCTCCTACAATGAGCAGTTCTTC. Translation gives CASKSYSSYNEQFF.

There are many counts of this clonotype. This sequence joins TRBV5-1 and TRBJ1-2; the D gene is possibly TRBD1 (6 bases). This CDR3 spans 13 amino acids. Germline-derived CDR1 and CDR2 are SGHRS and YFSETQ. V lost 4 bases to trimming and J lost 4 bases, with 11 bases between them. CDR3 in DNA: TGCGCCAGCAGCGGAACAGGGTCCTATGGCTACACCTTC. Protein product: CASSGTGSYGYTF.

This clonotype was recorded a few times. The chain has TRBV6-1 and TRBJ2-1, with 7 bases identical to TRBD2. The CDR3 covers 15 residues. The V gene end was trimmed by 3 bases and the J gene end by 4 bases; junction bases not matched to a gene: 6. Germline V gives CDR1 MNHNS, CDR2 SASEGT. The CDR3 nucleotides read TGTGCCAGCAGTGACCCACTAGCGCCATACAATGAGCAGTTCTTC. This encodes CASSDPLAPYNEQFF.

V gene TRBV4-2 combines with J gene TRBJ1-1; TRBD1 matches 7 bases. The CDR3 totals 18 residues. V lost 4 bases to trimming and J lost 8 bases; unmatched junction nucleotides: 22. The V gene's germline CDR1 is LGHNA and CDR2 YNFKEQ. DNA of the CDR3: TGTGCCAGCAGCCCACTCCGGGACAGTCCTATGCCTCTCTCAGAAGCTTTCTTT. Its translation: CASSPLRDSPMPLSEAFF.

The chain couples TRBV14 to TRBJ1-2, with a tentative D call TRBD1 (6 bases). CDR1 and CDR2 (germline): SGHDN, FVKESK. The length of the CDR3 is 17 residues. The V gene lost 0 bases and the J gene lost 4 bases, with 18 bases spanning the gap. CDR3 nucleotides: TGTGCCAGCAGCCAAGATCCGTCGACAGGTATCTTCTATGGCTACACCTTC. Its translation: CASSQDPSTGIFYGYTF.